One and the same sample provided the 18 T cell receptor beta chains below, sequenced in a study of identical twins. TCRdb itself ran the 5' RACE reads through MiXCR, one entry per CDR3 protein. The sample has approximately 890,000 distinct CDR3 sequences; more than 9% are singletons. The same data also contributed to another study, on yellow fever vaccine responses in identical twins.

Sequenced: PBMCs. These receptors all stem from a woman under 30 in good health.

This clonotype has more than one count but fewer than ten. Since the CDR3 does not end with the conserved phenylalanine or tryptophan, this likely comes from a read error. The rearrangement uses TRBV28 and TRBJ2-7; 9 bases are a match to TRBD1. The germline CDR1 and CDR2 sequences are MDHEN and SYDVKM. The CDR3 consists of 15 residues. Trimming removed 6 bases from V and 2 bases from J; junction bases left unmatched: 8. CDR3 DNA: TGTGCCAGCAGAAAGGACAGGGGATCGACCTACGAGCAGTACGCC. As protein: CASRKDRGSTYEQYA.

The chain has TRBV20-1 and TRBJ2-3; no definite D call. Germline loops: CDR1 DFQATT, CDR2 SNEGSKA (reference sequence). This CDR3 contains 13 residues. Trimming stripped 5 bases from V and 0 bases from J, with 9 bases between. This chain's CDR3 is CSAFDGSTDTQYF. CDR3 DNA sequence: TGCAGTGCTTTCGACGGAAGCACAGATACGCAGTATTTT.

This clonotype was picked up many times. The chain joins TRBV5-1 to TRBJ2-1, with D possibly being TRBD2 (5 bases). The CDR3 loop spans 16 amino acids. V gave up 4 bases and J gave up 6 bases, with 20 bases separating them. Germline V gene lookup returns CDR1 SGHRS and CDR2 YFSETQ. CDR3 sequence: CASSGVGTLLVNEQFF. CDR3 DNA sequence: TGCGCCAGCAGCGGGGTCGGCACATTACTAGTCAATGAGCAGTTCTTC. Together with reference TRBV5-1 and TRBJ2-1, the CDR3 gives the full variable domain: KAGVTQTPRYLIKTRGQQVTLSCSPISGHRSVSWYQQTPGQGLQFLFEYFSETQRNKGNFPGRFSGRQFSNSRSEMNVSTLELGDSALYLCASSGVGTLLVNEQFFGPGTRLTVL.

A few counts support this clonotype. The V gene is TRBV7-9, the J gene TRBJ2-5, with unresolved D. This CDR3 is built from 14 residues. V was cut by 1 base and J by 4 bases, with 10 bases left in between. CDR1 and CDR2 (germline): SEHNR, FQNEAQ (reference sequence). CDR3 bases: TGTGCCAGCAGCTTAGAGGCAGGAATAGAGACCCAGTACTTC. This sequence encodes CASSLEAGIETQYF.

In this sample, this clonotype turned up many times. This chain connects TRBV29-1 to TRBJ2-1, with unresolved D. The CDR3 length is 14 residues. In germline, CDR1 is SQVTM, CDR2 ANQGSEA. V was shortened by 3 bases and J by 8 bases, with 17 bases between the two germline ends. CDR3 in amino acids: CSVERSPIIYEQFF. DNA for the CDR3: TGCAGCGTTGAGCGGTCCCCCATCATCTATGAGCAGTTCTTC.

This clonotype was seen repeatedly, ten times or more. The chain carries TRBV7-9 and TRBJ2-1, with no clear D. The CDR3 runs to 15 residues. Germline V lookup: CDR1 SEHNR, CDR2 FQNEAQ (reference sequence). The germline V and J ends were trimmed by 4 bases and 8 bases, with 18 bases remaining between them. CDR3 region: CASSSRHPPSDEQFF. In DNA form, the CDR3 reads TGTGCCAGCAGCTCGCGGCACCCCCCCAGCGATGAGCAGTTCTTC.

J is TRBJ2-7 and V is TRBV20-1; 10 bases fit TRBD2. V was clipped by 4 bases and J by 6 bases; unmatched bases: 12. CDR1 and CDR2 (germline): DFQATT, SNEGSKA (reference sequence). This CDR3 region has 15 residues. CDR3 amino acids: CSAKDPGTSEIEQYF. The CDR3 bases are TGCAGTGCTAAAGATCCCGGGACTAGCGAGATCGAGCAGTACTTC.

The sample holds a few counts of this clonotype. This chain connects TRBV29-1 to TRBJ2-2; TRBD2 aligns across 11 bases. V gave up 7 bases and J gave up 2 bases; unmatched junction bases: 6. The CDR3 loop spans 15 amino acids. CDR1 is SQVTM, CDR2 ANQGSEA, per germline. CDR3 protein: CSAPGTSGNTGELFF. Here the CDR3 DNA reads TGCAGCGCCCCCGGGACTAGCGGAAACACCGGGGAGCTGTTTTTT.

This clonotype occurred many times. The chain uses TRBV4-2 and TRBJ1-6; D is unclear. CDR3 length equals 14 residues. Germline V gene lookup returns CDR1 LGHNA and CDR2 YNFKEQ. V was pared by 4 bases and J by 8 bases, with 12 bases between. DNA for the CDR3: TGTGCCAGCAGCCCCCGGGGTGGGGATTCACCCCTCCACTTT. This sequence encodes CASSPRGGDSPLHF.

The CDR3, as DNA: TGCAGTGCTAGTACGGGGACCGTTGGAGATACGCAGTATTTT. It specifies CSASTGTVGDTQYF. J is TRBJ2-3 and V is TRBV20-1; tentatively, D is TRBD1 or TRBD2 (5 bases each). The CDR3 extends over 14 amino acids. The V gene lost 3 bases and the J gene lost 5 bases, with 15 bases spanning the gap. Germline CDR1 reads DFQATT; CDR2 reads SNEGSKA (reference sequence).

The rearrangement links TRBV7-9 to TRBJ1-1; D is unclear. V was clipped by 5 bases and J by 3 bases, with 16 bases between them. Germline V gene sequence: CDR1 SEHNR, CDR2 FQNEAQ (reference sequence). The CDR3 runs to 15 residues. The CDR3 DNA follows: TGTGCCAGCAGCCCTAGACCGACTCAGGACACTGAAGCTTTCTTT. The encoded protein is CASSPRPTQDTEAFF.

This clonotype was found many times. The chain employs TRBV20-1 and TRBJ2-7; possible D gene TRBD2, 5 bases. Germline CDR1 is DFQATT and CDR2 is SNEGSKA (reference sequence). With 0 bases removed from V and 0 bases from J, the gap between germline ends came to 12 bases. The CDR3 consists of 15 residues. This CDR3 reads CSARDPYSVSYEQYF. CDR3 DNA sequence: TGCAGTGCTAGAGATCCCTATAGCGTCTCCTACGAGCAGTACTTC.

The V gene is TRBV21-1, the J gene TRBJ2-7; TRBD1 is the table's D call and was not checked against the DNA. TRBV21-1 is reported as a pseudogene. The CDR3 sequence is 16 residues long. The CDR3 here is CASSKGIDREGYEQYV. As DNA, the CDR3 is TGTGCCAGCAGCAAAGGAATAGACAGGGAGGGATACGAGCAGTACGTC.

This chain links TRBV7-2 with TRBJ2-6, with 9 bases lining up with TRBD2. V dropped 0 bases and J dropped 0; count of bases not matched to a gene: 12. The CDR3 runs to 21 residues. From germline, CDR1 is SGHTA and CDR2 FQGNSA. The CDR3 sequence is CASSLARGGSILPSGANVLTF. CDR3 DNA sequence: TGTGCCAGCAGCTTAGCGCGGGGGGGGTCCATCTTACCCTCTGGGGCCAACGTCCTGACTTTC.

This clonotype occurred many times. V and J are TRBV10-3 and TRBJ2-4; D might be TRBD2 (5 bases). V was pared by 0 bases and J by 1 base, with 13 bases between. Per germline, CDR1 ENHRY and CDR2 SYGVKD. The CDR3 has 17 amino acids. The CDR3 spells CAISESGGSGAKNIQYF. CDR3 in DNA: TGTGCCATCAGTGAGTCTGGTGGGAGCGGCGCCAAAAACATTCAGTACTTC.

This clonotype has at least ten counts. The chain recombines TRBV28 with TRBJ2-7; 9 nucleotides agree with TRBD1. Trimming cost V 6 bases and J 0 bases; bases outside gene matches: 6. This CDR3 spans 15 amino acids. CDR1 is MDHEN and CDR2 is SYDVKM in the germline V gene. CDR3 sequence (DNA): TGTGCCAGCAGGGGCGGGACAGGGATCTCCTACGAGCAGTACGTC. As protein: CASRGGTGISYEQYV.

The chain is built from TRBV15 and TRBJ2-2; D is undetermined. From germline, CDR1 is LNHNV and CDR2 YYDKDF (reference sequence). The germline V and J ends were trimmed by 0 bases and 3 bases, with 8 bases remaining between them. The CDR3 covers 15 residues. CDR3 loop: CATSRDTLDTGELFF. The CDR3 nucleotides read TGTGCCACCAGCAGAGACACACTGGACACCGGGGAGCTGTTTTTT.

This clonotype was seen ten or more times. The rearrangement links TRBV24-1 to TRBJ2-3; D remains unclear. The length of the CDR3 is 13 residues. Germline V gene sequence: CDR1 KGHDR, CDR2 SFDVKD. V lost 0 bases to trimming and J lost 4 bases, with 4 bases between them. CDR3: CATSDLWADTQYF. The CDR3 nucleotides read TGTGCCACCAGTGATTTGTGGGCAGATACGCAGTATTTT.